This is a list of T cell receptor beta chains from one sample in a study of Ad26.COV2.S vaccination and SARS-CoV-2 variants. Libraries were prepared by immunoSEQ multiplex PCR; TCRdb keeps only in-frame clonotypes and omits some of them. Among over 400,000 clones listed, 89% were seen once. This specimen consisted of peripheral blood, obtained in a trial of Ad26.COV2.S vaccine versus placebo. These TCRs come from a person aged 18 to 65 who received the Ad26.COV2.S COVID-19 vaccine or a placebo. Each CDR3 is given with its conserved first and last residue. A D gene is named only where the DNA matches it firmly. Only some rows state a clone size, as once, few, many or a class for expanded clones.

V gene	J gene	clone size	CDR3 length	D gene	CDR3 DNA	CDR3 protein
TRBV7-3	TRBJ2-2	-	13	-	TGTGCCAGCAGCTTAGAAGGCACCGGGGAGCTGTTTTTT	CASSLEGTGELFF
TRBV7-9	TRBJ2-2	few	14	-	TGTGCCAGCAGGTTTACAGGGCGCACCGGGGAGCTGTTTTTT	CASRFTGRTGELFF
TRBV28	TRBJ1-3	-	16	-	TGTGCCAGCAGTTCTCACCCGACAGGTTCTGGAAACACCATATATTTT	CASSSHPTGSGNTIYF
TRBV7-6	TRBJ1-4	-	16	-	TGTGCCAGCAGCTTAGCGATGACAGGTTTAAATGAAAAACTGTTTTTT	CASSLAMTGLNEKLFF
TRBV11-3	TRBJ2-4	-	19	TRBD2	TGTGCCAGCAGCTTTTCATTACCTTTAGCGGGACGCCCTACAAACATTCAGTACTTC	CASSFSLPLAGRPTNIQYF
TRBV12-3/TRBV12-4	TRBJ2-2	-	11	-	TGTGCCAGCAGTTTAGAAAGGGAGCTGTTTTTT	CASSLERELFF
TRBV6-2/TRBV6-3	TRBJ2-3	-	15	-	TGTGCCAGCAGTTACTCCGCTAGCGGCACAGATACGCAGTATTTT	CASSYSASGTDTQYF
TRBV27	TRBJ2-5	-	17	TRBD1	TGTGCCAGCAGCCGTTCGGGACAGGGGGGCCAGGCAGAGACCCAGTACTTC	CASSRSGQGGQAETQYF
TRBV3-1/TRBV3-2	TRBJ2-1	-	13	-	TGTGCCAGCAGCCCTTACTCCTACAATGAGCAGTTCTTC	CASSPYSYNEQFF
TRBV7-9	TRBJ1-5	-	14	-	TGTGCCAGCAGCTTCGATGGCCCCAATCAGCCCCAGCATTTT	CASSFDGPNQPQHF
TRBV5-1	TRBJ2-1	-	15	TRBD2	TGCGCCAGCAGCTTATGGTCTAGCGGGACGAATGAGCAGTTCTTC	CASSLWSSGTNEQFF
TRBV18	TRBJ2-1	-	13	-	TGTGCCAGCTCACCACCGGGGTATACAGAGCAGTTCTTC	CASSPPGYTEQFF
TRBV5-6	TRBJ2-5	-	11	-	TGTGCCAGCAGCTTCTTAGAGACCCAGTACTTC	CASSFLETQYF
TRBV5-1	TRBJ2-7	-	12	TRBD1	TGCGCCAGCAGCTGGACAGGGGCCGAGCAGTACTTC	CASSWTGAEQYF
TRBV4-1	TRBJ2-5	once	17	-	TGCGCCAGCAGCCAAGATTTTGGGTCGCACAGAGAAGAGACCCAGTACTTC	CASSQDFGSHREETQYF
TRBV23-1	TRBJ1-1	-	18	-	TGCGCCAGCAGTCAATCGGGGGGGAGGGATCGAATGAACACTGAAGCTTTCTTT	CASSQSGGRDRMNTEAFF
TRBV4-1	TRBJ2-5	-	18	TRBD1	TGCGCCAGCAGCCAAGATCCTACCGGACAGGGAGGCGTAGAGACCCAGTACTTC	CASSQDPTGQGGVETQYF
TRBV6-6	TRBJ2-7	-	12	-	TGTGCCAGCAGCCCTAACCTCTACGAGCAGTACTTC	CASSPNLYEQYF
TRBV9	TRBJ2-2	once	13	-	TGTGCCAGCAGCCCGAGGGGTGGCGGGGAGCTGTTTTTT	CASSPRGGGELFF
TRBV19	TRBJ1-5	once	13	-	TGTGCCAGTGGATTTTATAGCAATCAGCCCCAGCATTTT	CASGFYSNQPQHF
TRBV25-1	TRBJ2-2	-	15	-	TGTGCCAGCCGAGCTACGGGACAGAACACCGGGGAGCTGTTTTTT	CASRATGQNTGELFF
TRBV4-1	TRBJ2-4	-	14	-	TGCGCCAGCAGCCATCCCCCGATCCCTAACATTCAGTACTTC	CASSHPPIPNIQYF
TRBV20-1	TRBJ2-4	-	13	-	TGCAGTGCTAGTAGGACAGTCGGAAACATTCAGTACTTC	CSASRTVGNIQYF
TRBV7-9	TRBJ1-5	-	15	TRBD1	TGTGCCAGCAGCTTAGGGACAGGGGCCAATCAGCCCCAGCATTTT	CASSLGTGANQPQHF
TRBV5-4	TRBJ2-2	-	17	-	TGTGCCAGCAGCTTGGGGGGGCGGGGCGACTACACCGGGGAGCTGTTTTTT	CASSLGGRGDYTGELFF
TRBV3-1/TRBV3-2	TRBJ2-2	-	16	TRBD2	TGTGCCAGCAGCCGGGGGGGACCTCTGAACACCGGGGAGCTGTTTTTT	CASSRGGPLNTGELFF
TRBV24-1	TRBJ1-2	once	16	TRBD1	TGTGCCACCAGTGACCCGGGACAGCCCAAAGAGTATGGCTACACCTTC	CATSDPGQPKEYGYTF
TRBV7-2	TRBJ1-5	-	13	-	TGTGCCAGCAGCTTAGAGGCGAATCAGCCCCAGCATTTT	CASSLEANQPQHF
TRBV12-3/TRBV12-4	TRBJ1-5	-	13	TRBD1	TGTGCCAGCAGGGGGACAGGGAATCAGCCCCAGCATTTT	CASRGTGNQPQHF
TRBV5-5	TRBJ1-1	few	13	-	TGTGCCAGCAGCTCTACAGGGAGCACTGAAGCTTTCTTT	CASSSTGSTEAFF
TRBV19	TRBJ1-5	few	15	-	TGTGCCAGTAGCATCGGCAGGGATCGGAATCAGCCCCAGCATTTT	CASSIGRDRNQPQHF
TRBV20-1	TRBJ2-3	-	15	-	TGCAGTGCTAGTAGTCCCAGCGCCCTCACAGATACGCAGTATTTT	CSASSPSALTDTQYF
TRBV2	TRBJ1-2	-	15	-	TGTGCCAGCAGTGGGGGCGAGGGCTCGAACTATGGCTACACCTTC	CASSGGEGSNYGYTF
TRBV7-2	TRBJ2-7	-	15	-	TGTGCCAGCAGCCTGGTGGGACACGACTCCTACGAGCAGTACTTC	CASSLVGHDSYEQYF
TRBV4-3	TRBJ2-1	-	16	TRBD2	TGCGCCAGCAGCCGCCGGACTAGCGGGAGCTACAATGAGCAGTTCTTC	CASSRRTSGSYNEQFF
TRBV6-2/TRBV6-3	TRBJ1-1	-	13	-	TGTGCCAGCAGTTATCAGGATGGCACTGAAGCTTTCTTT	CASSYQDGTEAFF
TRBV27	TRBJ1-1	-	16	TRBD1	TGTGCCAGCAGTTTAGGCACTCGAATGACAGGGACTGAAGCTTTCTTT	CASSLGTRMTGTEAFF
TRBV7-2	TRBJ2-2	-	19	-	TGTGCCAGCAGCTTAAGAGCCGGGACGACGGCCGCGAACACCGGGGAGCTGTTTTTT	CASSLRAGTTAANTGELFF
TRBV4-3	TRBJ2-3	-	14	-	TGCGCCAGCAGCCCAGGGGCGGGCACAGATACGCAGTATTTT	CASSPGAGTDTQYF
TRBV5-1	TRBJ2-2	-	14	TRBD2	TGCGCCAGCAGATGGCGGGGGGCCACCGGGGAGCTGTTTTTT	CASRWRGATGELFF
TRBV7-9	TRBJ2-2	-	14	-	TGTGCCAGCAGCTCACTAGGGACGACCGGGGAGCTGTTTTTT	CASSSLGTTGELFF